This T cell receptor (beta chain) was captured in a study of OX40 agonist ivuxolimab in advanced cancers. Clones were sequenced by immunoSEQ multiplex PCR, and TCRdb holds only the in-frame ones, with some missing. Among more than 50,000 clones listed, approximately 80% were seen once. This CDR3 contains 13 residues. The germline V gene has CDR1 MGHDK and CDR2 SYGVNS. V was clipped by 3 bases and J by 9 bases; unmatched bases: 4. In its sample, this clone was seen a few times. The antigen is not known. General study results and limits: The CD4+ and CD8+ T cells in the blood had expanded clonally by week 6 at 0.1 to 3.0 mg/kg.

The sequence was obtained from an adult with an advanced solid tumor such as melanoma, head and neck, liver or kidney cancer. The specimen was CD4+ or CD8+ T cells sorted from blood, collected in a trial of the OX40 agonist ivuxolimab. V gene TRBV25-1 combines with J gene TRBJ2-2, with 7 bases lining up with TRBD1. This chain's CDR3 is CASSDHRGRELFF. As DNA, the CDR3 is TGTGCCAGCAGTGACCACAGGGGAAGGGAGCTGTTTTTT.